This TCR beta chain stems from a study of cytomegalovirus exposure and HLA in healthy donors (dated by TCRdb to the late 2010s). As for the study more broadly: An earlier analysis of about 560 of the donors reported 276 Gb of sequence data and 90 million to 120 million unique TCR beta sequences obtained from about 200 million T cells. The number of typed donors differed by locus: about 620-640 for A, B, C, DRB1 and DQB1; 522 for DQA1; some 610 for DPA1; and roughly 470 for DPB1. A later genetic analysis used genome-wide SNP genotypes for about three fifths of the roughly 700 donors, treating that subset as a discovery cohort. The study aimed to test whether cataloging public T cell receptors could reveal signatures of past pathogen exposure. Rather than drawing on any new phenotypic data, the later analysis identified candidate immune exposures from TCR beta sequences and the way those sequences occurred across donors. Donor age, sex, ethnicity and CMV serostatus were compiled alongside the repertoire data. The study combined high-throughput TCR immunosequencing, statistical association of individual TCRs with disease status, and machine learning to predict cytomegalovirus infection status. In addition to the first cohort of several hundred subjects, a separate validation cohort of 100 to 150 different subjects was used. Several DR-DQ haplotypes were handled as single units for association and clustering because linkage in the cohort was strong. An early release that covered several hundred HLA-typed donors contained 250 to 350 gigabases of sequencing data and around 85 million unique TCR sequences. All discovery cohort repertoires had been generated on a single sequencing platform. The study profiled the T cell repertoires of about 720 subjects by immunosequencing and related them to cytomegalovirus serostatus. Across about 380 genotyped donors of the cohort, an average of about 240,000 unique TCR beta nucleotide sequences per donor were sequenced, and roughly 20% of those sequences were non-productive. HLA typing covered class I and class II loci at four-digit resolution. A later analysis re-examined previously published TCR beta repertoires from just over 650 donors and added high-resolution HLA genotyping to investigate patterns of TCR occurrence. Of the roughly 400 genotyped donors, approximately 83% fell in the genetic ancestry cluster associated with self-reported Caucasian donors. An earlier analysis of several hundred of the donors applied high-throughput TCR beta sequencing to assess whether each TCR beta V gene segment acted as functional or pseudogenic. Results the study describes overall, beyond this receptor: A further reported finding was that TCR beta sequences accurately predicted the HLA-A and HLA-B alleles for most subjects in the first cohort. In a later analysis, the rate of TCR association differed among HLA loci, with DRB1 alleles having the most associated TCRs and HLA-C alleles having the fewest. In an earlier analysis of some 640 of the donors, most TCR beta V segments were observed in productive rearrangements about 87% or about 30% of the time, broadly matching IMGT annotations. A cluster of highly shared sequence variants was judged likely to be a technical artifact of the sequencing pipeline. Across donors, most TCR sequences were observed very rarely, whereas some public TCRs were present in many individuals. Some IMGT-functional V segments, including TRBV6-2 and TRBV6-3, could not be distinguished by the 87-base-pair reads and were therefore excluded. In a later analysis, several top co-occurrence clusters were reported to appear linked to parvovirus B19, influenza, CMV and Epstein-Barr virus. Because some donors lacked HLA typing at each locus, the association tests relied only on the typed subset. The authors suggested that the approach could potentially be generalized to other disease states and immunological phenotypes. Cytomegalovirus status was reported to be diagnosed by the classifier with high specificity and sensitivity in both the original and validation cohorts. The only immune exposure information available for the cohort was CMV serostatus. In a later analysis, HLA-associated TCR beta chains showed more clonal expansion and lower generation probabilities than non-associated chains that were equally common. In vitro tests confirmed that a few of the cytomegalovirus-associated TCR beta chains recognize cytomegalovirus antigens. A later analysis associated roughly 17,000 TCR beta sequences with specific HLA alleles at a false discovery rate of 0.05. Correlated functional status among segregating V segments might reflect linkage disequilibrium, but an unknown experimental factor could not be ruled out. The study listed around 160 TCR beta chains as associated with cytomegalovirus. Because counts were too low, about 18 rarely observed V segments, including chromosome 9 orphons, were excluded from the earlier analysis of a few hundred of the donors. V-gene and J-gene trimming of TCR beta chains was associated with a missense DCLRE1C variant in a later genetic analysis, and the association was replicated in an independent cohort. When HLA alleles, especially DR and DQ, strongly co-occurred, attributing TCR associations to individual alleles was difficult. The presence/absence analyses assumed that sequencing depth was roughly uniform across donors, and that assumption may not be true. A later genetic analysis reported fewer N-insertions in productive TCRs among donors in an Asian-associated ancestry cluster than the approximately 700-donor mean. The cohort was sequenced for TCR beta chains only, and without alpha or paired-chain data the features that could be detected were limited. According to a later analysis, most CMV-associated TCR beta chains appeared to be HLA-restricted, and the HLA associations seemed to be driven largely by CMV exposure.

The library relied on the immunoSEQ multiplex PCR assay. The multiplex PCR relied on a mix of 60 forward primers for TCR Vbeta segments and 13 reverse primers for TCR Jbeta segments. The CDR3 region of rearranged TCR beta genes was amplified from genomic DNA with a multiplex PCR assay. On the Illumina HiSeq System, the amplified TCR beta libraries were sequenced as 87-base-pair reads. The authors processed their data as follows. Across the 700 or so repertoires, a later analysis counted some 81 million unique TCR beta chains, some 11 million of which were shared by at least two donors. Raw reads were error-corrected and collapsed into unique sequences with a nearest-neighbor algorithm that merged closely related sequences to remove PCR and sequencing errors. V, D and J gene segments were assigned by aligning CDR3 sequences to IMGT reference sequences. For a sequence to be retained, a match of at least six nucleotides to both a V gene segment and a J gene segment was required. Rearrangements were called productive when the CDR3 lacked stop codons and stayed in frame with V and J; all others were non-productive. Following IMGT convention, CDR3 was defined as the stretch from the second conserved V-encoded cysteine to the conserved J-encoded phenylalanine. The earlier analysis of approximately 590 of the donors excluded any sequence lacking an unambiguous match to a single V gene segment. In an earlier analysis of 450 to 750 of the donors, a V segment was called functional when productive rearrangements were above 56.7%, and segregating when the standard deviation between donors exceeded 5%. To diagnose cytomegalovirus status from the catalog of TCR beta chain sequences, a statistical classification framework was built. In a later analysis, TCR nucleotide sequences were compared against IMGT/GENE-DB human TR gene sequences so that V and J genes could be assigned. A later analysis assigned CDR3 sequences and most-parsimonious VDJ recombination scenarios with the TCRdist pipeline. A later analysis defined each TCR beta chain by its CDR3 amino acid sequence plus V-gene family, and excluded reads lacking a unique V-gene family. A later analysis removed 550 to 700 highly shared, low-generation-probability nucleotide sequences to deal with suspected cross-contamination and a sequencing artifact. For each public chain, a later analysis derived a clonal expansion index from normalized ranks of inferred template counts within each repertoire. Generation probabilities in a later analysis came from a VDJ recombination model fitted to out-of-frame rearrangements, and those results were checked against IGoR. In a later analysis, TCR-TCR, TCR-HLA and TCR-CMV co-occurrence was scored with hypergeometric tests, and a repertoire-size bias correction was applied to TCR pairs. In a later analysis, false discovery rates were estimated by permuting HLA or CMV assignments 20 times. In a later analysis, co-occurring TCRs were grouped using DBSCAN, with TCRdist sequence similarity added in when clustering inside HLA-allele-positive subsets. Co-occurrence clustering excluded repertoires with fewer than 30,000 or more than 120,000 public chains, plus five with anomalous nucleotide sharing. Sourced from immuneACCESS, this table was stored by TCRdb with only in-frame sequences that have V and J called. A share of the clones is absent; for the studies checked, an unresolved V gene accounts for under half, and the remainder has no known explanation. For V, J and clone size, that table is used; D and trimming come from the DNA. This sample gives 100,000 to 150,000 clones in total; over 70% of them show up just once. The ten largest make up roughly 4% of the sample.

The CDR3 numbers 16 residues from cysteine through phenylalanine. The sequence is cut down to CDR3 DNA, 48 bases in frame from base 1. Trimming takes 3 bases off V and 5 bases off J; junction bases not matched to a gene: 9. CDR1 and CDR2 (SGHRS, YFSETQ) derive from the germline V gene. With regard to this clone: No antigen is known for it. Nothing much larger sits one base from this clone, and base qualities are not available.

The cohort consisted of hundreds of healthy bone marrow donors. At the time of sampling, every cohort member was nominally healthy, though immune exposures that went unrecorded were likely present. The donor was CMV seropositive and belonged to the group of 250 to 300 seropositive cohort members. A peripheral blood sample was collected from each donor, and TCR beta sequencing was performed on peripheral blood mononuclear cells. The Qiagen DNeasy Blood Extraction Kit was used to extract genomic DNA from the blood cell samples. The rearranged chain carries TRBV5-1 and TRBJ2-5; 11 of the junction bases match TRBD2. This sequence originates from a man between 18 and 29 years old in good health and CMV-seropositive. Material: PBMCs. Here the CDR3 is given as CASSSIDSGGDETQYF. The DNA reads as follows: TGCGCCAGCAGCTCCATAGATAGCGGGGGGGACGAGACCCAGTACTTC.